The table lists the clone carrying this T cell receptor beta chain with a count of one. Its antigen remains unknown. This specimen includes other DNA sequences encoding the same CDR3. The PCR was carried out with 60 Vbeta primers and 13 Jbeta primers. Measured with immunoSEQ multiplex PCR; TCRdb has only the in-frame clones, and not every one. The sample shows 130,000 to 150,000 clones, about 80% of them seen only once. This sample was taken from a study of cytomegalovirus exposure and HLA in healthy donors. Overall study: In an earlier analysis, 95 million to 140 million unique TCR beta sequences were found from some 200 million T cells. In an early release, HLA-typed donors contributed 90 million or so unique TCR sequences.

General study points: Segments of the TCR beta V type were, in most cases, productive about 87% or about 30% of the time in an earlier analysis. Confirmation in vitro established that a few CMV-associated chains were specific for CMV antigens.

V shed 4 bases, J shed 5 bases, and the junction held 7 bases outside the gene matches. Germline V gene lookup returns CDR1 SGHDT and CDR2 YYEEEE. This CDR3 region has 15 residues. The chain uses TRBV5-6 and TRBJ2-5; 11 bases match TRBD1. Sequencing used PBMCs. The TCR sequence derives from a woman aged 18-29 years in good health and CMV-seropositive. Here the CDR3 reads CASSLGQGARETQYF. In DNA form, the CDR3 reads TGTGCCAGCAGCCTAGGACAGGGGGCGCGGGAGACCCAGTACTTC.